The rows below give T cell receptor beta chains drawn from one sample of a study of early T cells in non-severe SARS-CoV-2 infection. TCRdb re-called the 5' RACE reads with MiXCR, one entry per CDR3 protein. This sample has around 77,000 distinct CDR3 sequences, with over 9% found just once. Sample: whole blood, taken at baseline. The receptors were sampled from an adult who was a healthcare worker with PCR-confirmed SARS-CoV-2 infection or an uninfected control (not recorded which). Each CDR3 is given with its conserved first and last residue. The order of the fields is V gene, clone size, D gene, J gene, CDR3 protein, CDR3 DNA. A D gene is named only where the DNA matches it firmly. Clone size is stated in some rows and not others, as once, few, many or a class when expanded.

V: TRBV5-6; size: -; D: -; J: TRBJ2-5; CDR3: CASSSGPSYGETQYF; DNA: TGTGCCAGCAGCTCAGGTCCGAGTTACGGAGAGACCCAGTACTTC
V: TRBV4-1; size: -; D: -; J: TRBJ1-2; CDR3: CASSPYLTGTGDGYTF; DNA: TGCGCCAGCAGCCCCTATCTCACCGGGACCGGAGATGGCTACACCTTC
V: TRBV29-1; size: -; D: -; J: TRBJ1-1; CDR3: CSAKRMGNTEAFF; DNA: TGCAGCGCGAAGCGGATGGGGAACACTGAAGCTTTCTTT
V: TRBV2; size: -; D: -; J: TRBJ2-5; CDR3: CASSALRGAGETQYF; DNA: TGTGCCAGCAGCGCCTTGCGAGGGGCGGGGGAGACCCAGTACTTC
V: TRBV30; size: -; D: -; J: TRBJ1-1; CDR3: CAWSVGGGFTEAFF; DNA: TGTGCCTGGAGTGTGGGGGGCGGATTTACTGAAGCTTTCTTT
V: TRBV19; size: many; D: TRBD1; J: TRBJ1-6; CDR3: CASSGQGTYNSPLHF; DNA: TGTGCCAGTAGCGGACAGGGAACCTATAATTCACCCCTCCACTTT
V: TRBV5-6; size: -; D: -; J: TRBJ2-1; CDR3: CASSLSREQFF; DNA: TGTGCCAGCAGCCTCAGCCGTGAGCAGTTCTTC
V: TRBV7-8; size: -; D: TRBD1; J: TRBJ2-3; CDR3: CASSPGQGTSTDTQYF; DNA: TGTGCCAGCAGCCCGGGACAGGGAACTAGCACAGATACGCAGTATTTT
V: TRBV6-5; size: -; D: TRBD1; J: TRBJ2-7; CDR3: CASSYPIGGNSYEQYF; DNA: TGTGCCAGCAGTTACCCTATAGGGGGCAACTCCTACGAGCAGTACTTC
V: TRBV20-1; size: few; D: -; J: TRBJ1-2; CDR3: CSARLPQDGYTF; DNA: TGCAGTGCTAGGTTACCCCAAGATGGCTACACCTTC
V: TRBV6-2/TRBV6-3; size: few; D: -; J: TRBJ1-1; CDR3: CASSYGQMNTEAFF; DNA: TGTGCCAGCAGTTACGGGCAGATGAACACTGAAGCTTTCTTT
V: TRBV4-1; size: few; D: TRBD1; J: TRBJ2-4; CDR3: CASSQESGQGALLAKNIQYF; DNA: TGCGCCAGCAGCCAAGAATCGGGACAGGGGGCTTTACTAGCCAAAAACATTCAGTACTTC
V: TRBV29-1; size: -; D: -; J: TRBJ2-3; CDR3: CSVDRLSLTDTQYF; DNA: TGCAGCGTTGACAGGCTTTCTCTCACAGATACGCAGTATTTT
V: TRBV6-1; size: -; D: -; J: TRBJ2-2; CDR3: CASSGPGEVTGELFF; DNA: TGTGCCAGCAGTGGGCCCGGGGAGGTAACCGGGGAGCTGTTTTTT
V: TRBV5-1; size: many; D: -; J: TRBJ2-7; CDR3: CASSPGHEGANLGHF; DNA: TGCGCCAGCAGCCCTGGGCATGAGGGAGCTAACCTTGGTCACTTC
V: TRBV14; size: -; D: -; J: TRBJ2-3; CDR3: CATSNSLTDTQYF; DNA: TGTGCCACGTCAAACAGCCTCACAGATACGCAGTATTTT
V: TRBV2; size: many; D: TRBD1; J: TRBJ1-6; CDR3: CASNPGGNSPLHF; DNA: TGTGCCAGCAATCCAGGGGGAAATTCACCCCTCCACTTT
V: TRBV7-9; size: few; D: TRBD1; J: TRBJ2-7; CDR3: CASSLRQGPYEQYF; DNA: TGTGCCAGCAGCTTAAGACAGGGGCCATACGAGCAGTACTTC
V: TRBV9; size: few; D: -; J: TRBJ2-7; CDR3: CASSRDPGTLTYEQYF; DNA: TGTGCCAGCAGCCGTGACCCCGGGACATTAACCTACGAGCAGTACTTC
V: TRBV12-3/TRBV12-4; size: -; D: -; J: TRBJ2-1; CDR3: CASSSWGGEYNEQFF; DNA: TGTGCCAGCAGTTCCTGGGGCGGGGAGTACAATGAGCAGTTCTTC
V: TRBV3-1; size: -; D: -; J: TRBJ2-1; CDR3: CASSNPQGSDEQFF; DNA: TGTGCCAGCAGTAATCCACAGGGTTCGGATGAGCAGTTCTTC
V: TRBV29-1; size: -; D: -; J: TRBJ1-1; CDR3: CSVEEGGQAFF; DNA: TGCAGCGTTGAAGAGGGGGGGCAAGCTTTCTTT
V: TRBV6-2/TRBV6-3; size: -; D: TRBD1; J: TRBJ1-5; CDR3: CASSFGQGNQPQHF; DNA: TGTGCCAGCAGTTTCGGACAGGGCAATCAGCCCCAGCATTTT
V: TRBV7-2; size: few; D: -; J: TRBJ1-4; CDR3: CASSRDWMDEKLFF; DNA: TGTGCCAGCAGCAGAGATTGGATGGATGAAAAACTGTTTTTT
V: TRBV12-3/TRBV12-4; size: few; D: -; J: TRBJ2-5; CDR3: CASNQAGEEETQYF; DNA: TGTGCCAGCAACCAGGCAGGGGAGGAAGAGACCCAGTACTTC
V: TRBV19; size: -; D: -; J: TRBJ2-7; CDR3: CASSASSYEQYF; DNA: TGTGCCAGTAGTGCCAGCTCCTACGAGCAGTACTTC
V: TRBV27; size: -; D: TRBD1; J: TRBJ1-2; CDR3: CASSLGTGNYGYTF; DNA: TGTGCCAGCAGTTTAGGGACAGGGAACTATGGCTACACCTTC
V: TRBV28; size: few; D: -; J: TRBJ2-1; CDR3: CASSPGSQSSYNEQFF; DNA: TGTGCCAGCAGCCCCGGAAGCCAAAGCTCCTACAATGAGCAGTTCTTC
V: TRBV20-1; size: -; D: -; J: TRBJ2-5; CDR3: CSASSTGNYQETQYF; DNA: TGCAGTGCTAGCTCCACGGGGAATTATCAAGAGACCCAGTACTTC
V: TRBV5-5; size: -; D: TRBD1; J: TRBJ1-4; CDR3: CASTLGQVNNEKLFF; DNA: TGTGCCAGCACTCTCGGACAGGTGAATAATGAAAAACTGTTTTTT
V: TRBV2; size: few; D: TRBD2; J: TRBJ2-4; CDR3: CASTSRLAGGRAKNIQYF; DNA: TGTGCCAGCACTTCCCGCCTAGCGGGGGGGCGGGCCAAAAACATTCAGTACTTC
V: TRBV7-2; size: -; D: -; J: TRBJ1-2; CDR3: CASSPGTHNYGYTF; DNA: TGTGCCAGCAGCCCAGGGACGCATAACTATGGCTACACCTTC
V: TRBV7-2; size: many; D: -; J: TRBJ1-5; CDR3: CASSLGGRGNQPQHF; DNA: TGTGCCAGCAGCTTAGGGGGACGGGGAAATCAGCCCCAGCATTTT
V: TRBV5-1; size: few; D: -; J: TRBJ1-1; CDR3: CASSLDTGRTEAFF; DNA: TGCGCCAGCAGCTTGGATACAGGGCGAACTGAAGCTTTCTTT
V: TRBV6-1; size: many; D: -; J: TRBJ1-6; CDR3: CASSDVGRFNSPLHF; DNA: TGTGCCAGCAGTGATGTCGGGCGCTTTAATTCACCCCTCCACTTT